These 17 T cell receptor beta chains were all obtained from the same sample, sequenced in a study of T-cell reconstitution after alpha-beta-depleted transplantation in children. The library targeted TCRbeta and was prepared with unique molecular identifiers. TCRdb processed the PCR reads anew with MiXCR; each CDR3 protein has one entry. The sample consists of just over 350,000 distinct CDR3 sequences, roughly 14% of them appearing once. The source material was PBMCs, sampled from the stem cell graft. The receptor set was obtained from a human donor who donated a stem cell graft to a child with Fanconi anemia.

This clonotype was counted between two and nine times. The chain recombines TRBV2 with TRBJ2-7; 8 nucleotides line up with TRBD1. The CDR3 runs 13 residues. Germline V gene sequence: CDR1 SNHLY, CDR2 FYNNEI. The V segment lost 6 bases and the J segment 6 bases; nucleotides outside the gene matches: 7. CDR3 sequence (DNA): TGTGCCAGCAGCACCACAGGGGGAGTCGAGCAGTACTTC. Its protein is CASSTTGGVEQYF.

This clonotype turned up a few times. The V gene is TRBV11-2, the J gene TRBJ2-3; D is perhaps TRBD1 or TRBD2 (6 bases each). CDR1 and CDR2 (germline): SGHAT, FQNNGV. The CDR3 sequence is 15 residues long. Trimming took 2 bases from V and 5 from J, leaving 14 bases between them. The CDR3 region is CASSLTGAKKDTQYF. In DNA form, the CDR3 reads TGTGCCAGCAGCTTAACGGGGGCTAAGAAAGATACGCAGTATTTT.

This clonotype was observed a few times. This chain uses TRBV5-1 with TRBJ1-2; 8 bases are shared with TRBD1. Losses at the gene ends were 4 bases for V and 8 bases for J; bases not matched to a gene: 7. This CDR3 region has 13 residues. In germline, CDR1 is SGHRS, CDR2 YFSETQ. The CDR3 DNA reads as TGCGCCAGCAGCGGACAGGGTGGGGACGGCTACACCTTC. This translates into CASSGQGGDGYTF.

This clonotype was picked up many times. V usage is TRBV11-2 and J usage is TRBJ1-1; TRBD1 might be the D (5 bases). Germline CDR1 and CDR2: SGHAT and FQNNGV. The V gene lost 8 bases and the J gene lost 6 bases, with 13 bases spanning the gap. The CDR3 is made up of 12 amino acids. The chain's CDR3 is CASSNPGPEAFF. In nucleotides, the CDR3 is TGTGCCAGCTCGAACCCGGGACCTGAAGCTTTCTTT. Complete variable domain (other parts from reference TRBV11-2 and TRBJ1-1): EAGVAQSPRYKIIEKRQSVAFWCNPISGHATLYWYQQILGQGPKLLIQFQNNGVVDDSQLPKDRFSAERLKGVDSTLKIQPAKLEDSAVYLCASSNPGPEAFFGQGTRLTVV.

J is TRBJ2-2 and V is TRBV2, with D perhaps being TRBD1 or TRBD2 (6 bases each). The CDR3 consists of 13 residues. The germline V gene encodes CDR1 SNHLY and CDR2 FYNNEI. Trimming shortened V by 9 bases and J by 4 bases, and 12 bases separated the two germline ends. The CDR3 DNA reads TGTGCCAGTGCGGGACAAACCACCGGGGAGCTGTTTTTT. It is translated as CASAGQTTGELFF.

This CDR3 reads CASSREGSRGDTDTQYF. For the CDR3, the DNA is TGCGCCAGCAGCCGAGAGGGGAGCCGGGGAGACACAGATACGCAGTATTTT. V gene TRBV5-1 combines with J gene TRBJ2-3; D might be TRBD1 or TRBD2, each matching 5 bases. Germline CDR1 SGHRS, CDR2 YFSETQ. The CDR3 is made up of 17 amino acids. Trimming left V 4 bases short and J 2 bases short, with 20 bases between. The whole variable domain, remainder taken from reference TRBV5-1 and TRBJ2-3, is KAGVTQTPRYLIKTRGQQVTLSCSPISGHRSVSWYQQTPGQGLQFLFEYFSETQRNKGNFPGRFSGRQFSNSRSEMNVSTLELGDSALYLCASSREGSRGDTDTQYFGPGTRLTVL.

This clonotype was seen many times. This chain uses TRBV5-6 with TRBJ2-1, with D possibly being TRBD1 or TRBD2 (6 bases each). V shed 3 bases and J shed 5 bases, with 9 bases lying between them. The V gene's germline CDR1 is SGHDT and CDR2 YYEEEE. The CDR3 is 13 amino acids. Written as DNA, the CDR3 is TGTGCCAGCAGCTGGAGGGGGAACAATGAGCAGTTCTTC. Translated: CASSWRGNNEQFF. Full variable domain (outside the CDR3, taken from reference TRBV5-6 and TRBJ2-1): DAGVTQSPTHLIKTRGQQVTLRCSPKSGHDTVSWYQQALGQGPQFIFQYYEEEERQRGNFPDRFSGHQFPNYSSELNVNALLLGDSALYLCASSWRGNNEQFFGPGTRLTVL.

This clonotype was seen more than once but under ten times. V and J are TRBV7-8 and TRBJ1-3; D gene uncertain. This CDR3 comprises 17 residues. Germline V gene lookup returns CDR1 SGHVS and CDR2 FQNEAQ. V was pared by 5 bases and J by 0 bases, with 17 bases between. The CDR3 DNA is TGTGCCAGCAGCCCCTTGTCCCTATTGAGCTCTGGAAACACCATATATTTT. As protein: CASSPLSLLSSGNTIYF.

The V and J genes are TRBV7-8 and TRBJ2-7, with D possibly being TRBD2 (5 bases). The germline gives CDR1 SGHVS, CDR2 FQNEAQ. There are 15 residues in the CDR3. V was shortened by 1 base and J by 2 bases, with 12 bases between the two germline ends. In DNA, the CDR3 is TGTGCCAGCAGCTTAGGTCTAGCCTTTGCCTACGAGCAGTACTTC. This codes for CASSLGLAFAYEQYF.

The chain links TRBV20-1 to TRBJ2-2, with D uncertain. Germline V gene data show CDR1 as DFQATT and CDR2 as SNEGSKA (reference sequence). The V end was cut by 5 bases, the J end by 9 bases, with 10 bases between. The CDR3 covers 11 residues. As DNA, the CDR3 is TGCAGTGCTGCAGAACACCGGGAGCTGTTTTTT. It encodes CSAAEHRELFF.

This clonotype has only a few counts. The V call is TRBV5-1, the J call TRBJ2-7; D gene ambiguous. V gave up 0 bases and J gave up 6 bases, with 10 bases separating them. Germline V lookup: CDR1 SGHRS, CDR2 YFSETQ. There are 13 residues in the CDR3. The CDR3 region is CASSLEIWTEQYF. CDR3 in DNA: TGCGCCAGCAGCTTGGAAATCTGGACCGAGCAGTACTTC.

This clonotype was observed a handful of times. V usage is TRBV19 and J usage is TRBJ1-1, with D tentatively TRBD1 (6 bases). The germline CDR1 and CDR2 sequences are LNHDA and SQIVND (reference sequence). This CDR3 has 13 amino acids. The germline V and J ends were trimmed by 7 bases and 7 bases, with 16 bases remaining between them. DNA of the CDR3: TGTGCCAGTAAGAAAGACAGGTTGGGTGAAGCTTTCTTT. It is translated as CASKKDRLGEAFF.

This clonotype was seen a single time. The V and J genes are TRBV18 and TRBJ1-6, with 11 bases identical to TRBD1. Trimming removed 3 bases from V and 10 bases from J; junction bases left unmatched: 5. The CDR3 covers 15 residues. Germline assignment: CDR1 KGHSH and CDR2 LQKENI. The CDR3 sequence is CASSPGQGAFSPLHF. CDR3 coding DNA: TGTGCCAGCTCACCCGGACAGGGGGCTTTCTCACCCCTCCACTTT.

Ten or more counts support this clonotype. This chain links TRBV2 with TRBJ1-2, with a tentative D call TRBD1 (5 bases). V gave up 7 bases and J gave up 2 bases, with 17 bases separating them. This CDR3 is 15 amino acids long. Germline V CDR1 and CDR2: SNHLY, FYNNEI. This chain's CDR3 is CASIPYGGSNYGYTF. The CDR3 DNA reads TGTGCCAGCATTCCCTACGGGGGATCCAACTATGGCTACACCTTC.

This clonotype was observed a handful of times. The rearrangement links TRBV18 to TRBJ1-5; D remains ambiguous. CDR1 and CDR2 (germline): KGHSH, LQKENI. Deletions cut 6 bases from V and 2 bases from J, with 8 bases between. The CDR3 extends over 13 amino acids. In DNA, the CDR3 is TGTGCCAGCTCCGCGGACGGCAATCAGCCCCAGCATTTT. This sequence encodes CASSADGNQPQHF.

The gene calls are TRBV27 and TRBJ1-1; maybe TRBD1 (5 bases). The CDR3 has 16 amino acids. Trimming stripped 4 bases from V and 5 bases from J, with 20 bases between. Germline V CDR1 and CDR2: MNHEY, SMNVEV (reference sequence). CDR3 region: CASSSQRGRGRTEAFF. The CDR3 nucleotides are TGTGCCAGCAGTTCTCAAAGAGGACGGGGGAGGACTGAAGCTTTCTTT.

The chain has TRBV4-3 and TRBJ1-4; TRBD1 matches at 7 bases. CDR3 size: 14 residues. Germline loops: CDR1 LGHNA, CDR2 YSLEER. Losses at the gene ends were 3 bases for V and 5 bases for J; bases not matched to a gene: 3. In DNA, the CDR3 is TGCGCCAGCAGCCACGGACAGGCGAATGAAAAACTGTTTTTT. Amino acid sequence: CASSHGQANEKLFF.